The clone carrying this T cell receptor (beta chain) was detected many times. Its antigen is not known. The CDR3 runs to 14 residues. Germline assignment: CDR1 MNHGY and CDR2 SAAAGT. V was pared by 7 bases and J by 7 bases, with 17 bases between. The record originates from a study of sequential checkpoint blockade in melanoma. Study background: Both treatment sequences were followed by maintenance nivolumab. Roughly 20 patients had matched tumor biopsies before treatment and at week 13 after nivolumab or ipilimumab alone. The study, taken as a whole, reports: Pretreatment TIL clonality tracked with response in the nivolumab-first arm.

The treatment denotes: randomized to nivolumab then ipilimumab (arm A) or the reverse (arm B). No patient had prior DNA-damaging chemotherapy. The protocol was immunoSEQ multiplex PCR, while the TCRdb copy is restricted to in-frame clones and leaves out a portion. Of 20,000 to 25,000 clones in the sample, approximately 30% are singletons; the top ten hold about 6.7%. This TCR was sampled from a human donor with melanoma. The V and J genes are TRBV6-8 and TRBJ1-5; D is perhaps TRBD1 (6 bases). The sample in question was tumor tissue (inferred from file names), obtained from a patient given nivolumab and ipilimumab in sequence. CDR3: CASTRGAAEQPQHF. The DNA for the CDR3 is TGTGCCAGCACCCGGGGGGCTGCGGAACAGCCCCAGCATTTT.